The 20 T cell receptor beta chains listed next were all sequenced from one sample in a study of T cell clonality in common variable immunodeficiency. TCRdb's table, derived via immunoSEQ multiplex PCR, lists solely in-frame clones and lacks some. This repertoire holds some 54,000 clones, and none appear only once. The sample was peripheral blood mononuclear cells. The receptors derive from a person aged 18-69 years in good health.

This clone was detected ten times or more. The CDR3 end lies 3 residues beyond the end of the read and is filled in from the germline J gene. The gene calls are TRBV7-4 and TRBJ2-7; 7 bases are a match to TRBD2. Germline values: CDR1 SGHVT, CDR2 SQSDAQ. The CDR3 is made up of 15 amino acids. V gave up 5 bases and J gave up 2 bases; unmatched junction bases: 9. This CDR3 is CASSPEASGTYEQYF. Incomplete CDR3 DNA: TGTGCCAGCAGCCCCGAGGCTAGCGGAACCTACGAG.

This clone was counted only a few times. The CDR3 goes on 3 residues after the read ends, and that part is filled in from the germline J gene. V gene TRBV7-9 combines with J gene TRBJ2-5; unclear D gene. Germline V lookup: CDR1 SEHNR, CDR2 FQNEAQ (reference sequence). This CDR3 contains 14 residues. The germline V and J ends were trimmed by 0 bases and 1 base, with 6 bases remaining between them. Partial CDR3 DNA: TGTGCCAGCAGCTTAGCCAGGCTCCAAGAGACC. This gives the protein CASSLARLQET. In full, the CDR3 reads CASSLARLQETQYF.

This clone was seen a handful of times. The sequence runs out 3 residues before the end of the CDR3; the remainder is reconstructed from the germline J gene. The gene calls are TRBV7-9 and TRBJ1-5; D remains ambiguous. This CDR3 is built from 12 residues. Germline assignment: CDR1 SEHNR and CDR2 FQNEAQ (reference sequence). V lost 1 base, J lost 6 bases, and 4 bases lay in between. The sequenced part of the CDR3 DNA is TGTGCCAGCAGCTTAGAAGGTCAGCCC. Translation gives CASSLEGQP. The CDR3 reads in full as CASSLEGQPQHF.

This clone was observed at least ten times. The read ends 3 residues before the CDR3 terminus; that terminus is restored from the germline J gene. The chain has TRBV7-2 and TRBJ2-5; TRBD1 might be the D (6 bases). The germline gives CDR1 SGHTA, CDR2 FQGNSA. The CDR3 length is 14 residues. V dropped 3 bases and J dropped 4 bases, with 12 bases sitting between them. CDR3 DNA, as far as it was read: TGTGCCAGCAGCTTCGGGGCAGGGGTAGAGACC. It specifies CASSFGAGVET. The full CDR3 sequence reads CASSFGAGVETQYF.

At least ten counts were recorded for this clone. The read finishes 3 residues shy of the CDR3 end, and the germline J gene is used to complete it. V gene TRBV20-1 combines with J gene TRBJ1-6, with D possibly TRBD1 on 5 matching bases. Germline assignment: CDR1 DFQATT and CDR2 SNEGSKA (reference sequence). This CDR3 has 16 residues. The germline V and J ends were trimmed by 5 bases and 8 bases, with 22 bases remaining between them. The covered CDR3 bases are TGCAGTGCTCCAAACAACGCCGGGACTAGGGATTCACCC. Translating gives CSAPNNAGTRDSP. The entire CDR3 protein is CSAPNNAGTRDSPLHF.

This clone was seen repeatedly, ten times or more. The CDR3 end is not reached by the read, which stops 3 residues before it; the germline J gene fills it in. This sequence joins TRBV5-6 and TRBJ2-5, with a weak D call TRBD2 (6 bases). CDR1 and CDR2 from the germline V gene are SGHDT and YYEEEE. V lost 4 bases, J lost 3 bases, and 10 bases lay in between. The CDR3 totals 13 residues. The CDR3 loop is CASSRDFEETQYF. The CDR3 DNA, read in part, is TGTGCCAGCAGCAGGGACTTTGAAGAGACC.

This clone was seen a few times. The sequenced fragment ends 3 residues before the CDR3 boundary, so the rest is inferred from the germline J gene. V gene TRBV19 combines with J gene TRBJ1-2; 10 nucleotides line up with TRBD1. CDR1 is LNHDA and CDR2 is SQIVND in the germline V gene (reference sequence). With 0 bases clipped from V and 4 bases from J, the junction kept 5 bases outside the gene matches. This CDR3 spans 16 amino acids. CDR3 amino acids: CASSIDWTGGVYGYTF. Incomplete CDR3 DNA: TGTGCCAGTAGTATAGACTGGACAGGGGGGGTCTATGGC.

This clone showed up many times. The sequenced fragment ends 3 residues before the CDR3 boundary, so the rest is inferred from the germline J gene. The genes are TRBV24-1 and TRBJ2-2, with 12 bases matching TRBD1. V shed 4 bases, J shed 5 bases, and the junction held 7 bases outside the gene matches. Germline-derived CDR1 and CDR2 are KGHDR and SFDVKD. The CDR3 extends over 17 amino acids. CDR3 sequence reads: CATSDPGQGARTGELFF. CDR3 bases read: TGTGCCACCAGTGACCCGGGACAGGGGGCGCGGACCGGGGAG.

This clone was seen at least ten times. Read data end 3 residues before the CDR3 end; the end is taken from the germline J gene. The gene calls are TRBV5-6 and TRBJ1-2; D gene uncertain. The CDR3 has 12 residues. The germline V and J ends were trimmed by 5 bases and 5 bases, with 10 bases remaining between them. Germline V gene lookup returns CDR1 SGHDT and CDR2 YYEEEE. The chain's CDR3 is CASRLRGYGYTF. The DNA read from the CDR3 is TGTGCCAGCAGGCTGCGGGGTTATGGC.

Points on this clone: Read data end 3 residues before the CDR3 end; the end is taken from the germline J gene. The V call is TRBV30, the J call TRBJ2-5, with 8 bases identical to TRBD2. Germline CDR1 GTSNPN, CDR2 SVGIG (reference sequence). The CDR3 loop spans 15 amino acids. V trimming: 2 bases; J trimming: 2 bases; junction bases outside the gene matches: 7. CDR3 DNA, as far as it was read: TGTGCCTGGAGTAGGACTAGCCGATCACAAGAGACC. Its translation is CAWSRTSRSQET. The CDR3 as a whole reads CAWSRTSRSQETQYF.

This clone was observed many times. The read stops 3 residues short of the end of the CDR3; the missing end is completed from the germline J gene. The rearrangement uses TRBV30 and TRBJ2-1; no clear D gene. Germline CDR1 is GTSNPN and CDR2 is SVGIG (reference sequence). This CDR3 is 13 amino acids long. The V end lost 4 bases, the J end lost 5 bases, and 12 bases lay between the germline ends. The sequenced CDR3 bases are TGTGCCTGGATCCAGGATATGAACAATGAG. The encoded protein is CAWIQDMNNE. The whole CDR3 sequence is CAWIQDMNNEQFF.

In its sample, this clone was seen many times. CDR3 protein: CASSPTSGHYEQYF. The CDR3 bases that were read are TGTGCCAGCAGTCCGACTAGCGGCCACTACGAG. The rearrangement joins TRBV5-4 to TRBJ2-7, with 9 bases matching TRBD2. The CDR3 is cut off 3 residues early in the read; its end comes from the germline J gene. This CDR3 spans 14 amino acids. After removal of 5 bases from V and 3 bases from J, the junction contained 6 bases not matched to a gene. Germline V lookup: CDR1 SGHNT, CDR2 YYREEE (reference sequence).

This clone was counted at least ten times. The read terminates 3 residues before the CDR3 end, so the remaining end is supplied by the germline J gene. The chain joins TRBV6-1 to TRBJ2-7; D may correspond to TRBD1 or TRBD2 (5 bases each). The germline CDR1 and CDR2 sequences are MNHNS and SASEGT. This CDR3 region has 13 residues. V was trimmed by 3 bases and J by 3 bases, leaving 9 bases between them. CDR3 bases read: TGTGCCAGCAGTGACCAGGGAGTCTACGAG. Its translation is CASSDQGVYE. The whole CDR3 protein is CASSDQGVYEQYF.

This clone was observed at least ten times. The read falls 3 residues short of the CDR3 end, and the missing part is taken from the germline J gene. The rearrangement joins TRBV10-3 to TRBJ2-7; possible D gene TRBD1, 6 bases. Germline V lookup: CDR1 ENHRY, CDR2 SYGVKD. V was trimmed by 3 bases and J by 6 bases, leaving 15 bases between them. The CDR3 loop spans 14 amino acids. CDR3 in amino acids: CAISDVRGKGEQYF. The covered CDR3 bases are TGTGCCATCAGTGATGTCAGGGGAAAAGGCGAG.

This clone was seen ten or more times. The CDR3 is cut off 3 residues early in the read; its end comes from the germline J gene. The V call is TRBV6-4, the J call TRBJ2-2, with TRBD2 identical over 8 bases. The CDR3 is made up of 13 amino acids. With V trimmed by 5 bases and J by 4 bases, 0 bases remained unmatched. Looked up from germline, CDR1 is MRHNA and CDR2 is SNTAGT. CDR3 in amino acids: CASSSGSTGELFF. Incomplete CDR3 DNA: TGTGCCAGCAGTAGCGGGAGCACCGGGGAG.

This clone was observed at least ten times. The read terminates 3 residues ahead of where the CDR3 ends, so the germline J gene completes it. The rearrangement links TRBV6-1 to TRBJ2-7, with D possibly being TRBD1 (5 bases). V shed 3 bases and J shed 2 bases, with 14 bases lying between them. The CDR3 contains 15 residues. Germline CDR1 MNHNS, CDR2 SASEGT. CDR3 bases read: TGTGCCAGCAGTGATCCCAGGGCCTCCACCTACGAG. Amino acids: CASSDPRASTYE. The entire CDR3 protein is CASSDPRASTYEQYF.

The table lists this clone with many counts. The read finishes 3 residues shy of the CDR3 end, and the germline J gene is used to complete it. The V call is TRBV2, the J call TRBJ2-7, with TRBD2 matching 14 bases. V was clipped by 6 bases and J by 4 bases; unmatched bases: 8. The CDR3 loop spans 16 amino acids. CDR1 and CDR2 from the germline V gene are SNHLY and FYNNEI. CDR3 DNA, as far as it was read: TGTGCCAGCAGCGAGGGACTAGCGGGAGTTACGTACGAG. Encoded protein: CASSEGLAGVTYE. The whole CDR3 is CASSEGLAGVTYEQYF.

This clone was detected ten times or more. One end of the junction does not line up with germline, which may come from a read error. The CDR3 is cut off 3 residues early in the read; its end comes from the germline J gene. The chain links TRBV4-1 to TRBJ1-1, with TRBD1 as a possible D gene (6 bases). The CDR3 has 16 residues. Germline V gives CDR1 MGHRA, CDR2 YSYEKL. The sequenced part of the CDR3 DNA is TGCACCAGCAGCCAACCCTTCACAGGGTACGGCACTGAA. Translated, it gives CTSSQPFTGYGTE. The whole CDR3 protein is CTSSQPFTGYGTEAFF.

CDR3 residues: CSARPPGLGLLNYGYTF. Partial CDR3 DNA: TGCAGTGCTAGACCCCCGGGACTGGGCTTACTCAACTATGGC. This sequence joins TRBV20-1 and TRBJ1-2, with a possible D match to TRBD1 (5 bases). The read ends 3 residues before the CDR3 terminus; that terminus is restored from the germline J gene. With 2 bases removed from V and 2 bases from J, the gap between germline ends came to 21 bases. Per the germline V gene, CDR1 is DFQATT and CDR2 is SNEGSKA (reference sequence). This CDR3 region has 17 residues.

Notes on this clone: The CDR3 goes on 3 residues after the read ends, and that part is filled in from the germline J gene. This rearrangement joins TRBV11-2 to TRBJ1-1; D unresolved. The germline CDR1 and CDR2 sequences are SGHAT and FQNNGV. The V gene lost 4 bases and the J gene lost 3 bases, with 9 bases spanning the gap. The CDR3 runs to 13 residues. CDR3 sequence reads: CASSSYQDTEAFF. The CDR3 bases that were read are TGTGCCAGCAGCTCATACCAGGACACTGAA.